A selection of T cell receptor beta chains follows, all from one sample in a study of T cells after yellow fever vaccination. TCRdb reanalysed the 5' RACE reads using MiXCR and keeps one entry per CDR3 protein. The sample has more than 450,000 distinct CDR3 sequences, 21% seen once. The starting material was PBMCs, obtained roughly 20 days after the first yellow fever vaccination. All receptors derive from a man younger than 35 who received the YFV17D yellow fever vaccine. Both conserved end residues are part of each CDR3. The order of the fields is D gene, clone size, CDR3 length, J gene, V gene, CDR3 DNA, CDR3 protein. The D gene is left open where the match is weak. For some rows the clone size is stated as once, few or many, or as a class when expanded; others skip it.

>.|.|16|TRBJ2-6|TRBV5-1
TGCGCCAGCAGCCCTACAGGATATTCTGGGGCCAACGTCCTGACTTTC
CASSPTGYSGANVLTF
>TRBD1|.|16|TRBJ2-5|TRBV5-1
TGCGCCAGCAGCCTGGGTGTCGACAGGGGTGGAGAGACCCAGTACTTC
CASSLGVDRGGETQYF
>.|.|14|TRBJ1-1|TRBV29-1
TGCAGCGTTGAAGGCCCAGAGATGAACACTGAAGATTTCTTT
CSVEGPEMNTEDFF
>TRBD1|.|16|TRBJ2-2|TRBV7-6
TGTGCCAGCAGCTCCCAATACAGGGGGCAGGGCGGGGAGCTGTTTTTT
CASSSQYRGQGGELFF
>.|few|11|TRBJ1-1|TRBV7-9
TGTGCCAGCAGCTTACCCTCGGAAGCTTTCTTT
CASSLPSEAFF
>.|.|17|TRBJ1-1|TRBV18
TGTGCCAGCTCAAGGATACAGACCAGGGCGGTGAACACTGAAGCTTTCTTT
CASSRIQTRAVNTEAFF
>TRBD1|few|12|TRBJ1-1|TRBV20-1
TGCAGTGCTAAACAGGGGGCCCCTGAAGCTTTCTTT
CSAKQGAPEAFF
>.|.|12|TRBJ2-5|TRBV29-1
TGCAGCGTTGACATGGATCAAGAGACCCAGTACTTC
CSVDMDQETQYF
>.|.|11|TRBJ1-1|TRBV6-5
TGTGCCAGCACCAGGGGAGGTGAAGCTTTCTTT
CASTRGGEAFF
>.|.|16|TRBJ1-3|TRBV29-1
TGCAGCGTTGAAGATCGCAAGAGGGCAGAGGGAAACACCATATATTTT
CSVEDRKRAEGNTIYF
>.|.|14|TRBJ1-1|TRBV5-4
TGTGCCAGCAGCTTGGAACAGGTCTCGGCTGAAGCTTTCTTT
CASSLEQVSAEAFF
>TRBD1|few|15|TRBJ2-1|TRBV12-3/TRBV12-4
TGTGCCAGCAGATACCGGGACAGGGGCAACAATGAGCAGTTCTTC
CASRYRDRGNNEQFF
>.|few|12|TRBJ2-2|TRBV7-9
TGTGCCAGCAGTAAAGGGACCGGGGAGCTGTTTTTT
CASSKGTGELFF
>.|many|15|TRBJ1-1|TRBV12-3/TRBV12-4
TGTGCCAGCAGTTTGACGGGACGGAGGGGTACTGAAGCTTTCTTT
CASSLTGRRGTEAFF
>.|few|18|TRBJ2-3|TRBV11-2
TGTGCCAGCAGCTTATTATCCCTGCGGGCGACTAGCACAGATACGCAGTATTTT
CASSLLSLRATSTDTQYF
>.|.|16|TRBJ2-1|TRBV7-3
TGTGCCAGCAGCCTGCCTGGGGCGACACCTCGAGAGGAGCAGTTCTTC
CASSLPGATPREEQFF
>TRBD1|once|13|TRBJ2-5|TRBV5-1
TGCGCCAGCAGGGGGACAGCCTCCGAGACCCAGTACTTC
CASRGTASETQYF
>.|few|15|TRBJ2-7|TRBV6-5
TGTGCCAGCAGTTACTCGTGGGGACCAACCTACGAGCAGTACTTC
CASSYSWGPTYEQYF
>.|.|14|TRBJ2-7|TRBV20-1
TGCAGTGCTAGAGATTCGGCAGGGACCTACGAGCAGTACTTC
CSARDSAGTYEQYF
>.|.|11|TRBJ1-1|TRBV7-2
TGTGCCAGCACCCCTTACACTGAAGCTTTCTTT
CASTPYTEAFF
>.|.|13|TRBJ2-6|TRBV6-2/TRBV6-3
TGTGCCAGCTGGGGGGCTGGGGCCAACGTCCTGACTTTC
CASWGAGANVLTF
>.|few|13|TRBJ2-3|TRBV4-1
TGCGCCAGCAGCCAGTTAGGTAATAATACGCAGTATTTT
CASSQLGNNTQYF
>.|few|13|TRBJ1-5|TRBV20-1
TGCAGTGCTGTCGGAGTTAGCAATCAGCCCCAGCATTTT
CSAVGVSNQPQHF
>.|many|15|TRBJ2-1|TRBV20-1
TGCAGTGCTCGACCCTCTCACGGGGCCTACAATGAGCAGTTCTTC
CSARPSHGAYNEQFF
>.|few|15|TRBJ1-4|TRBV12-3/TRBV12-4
TGTGCCAGCAGCTCAATGGGGGAGGGGGATGAAAAACTGTTTTTT
CASSSMGEGDEKLFF
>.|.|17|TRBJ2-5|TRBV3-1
TGTGCCAGCAGCCAGGGACGGGGGCAAGCTATTGGAGAGACCCAGTACTTC
CASSQGRGQAIGETQYF
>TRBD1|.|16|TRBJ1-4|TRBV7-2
TGTGCCAGCAGCTCGGGGAGGACAGGGGCGTCGGAAAAACTGTTTTTT
CASSSGRTGASEKLFF
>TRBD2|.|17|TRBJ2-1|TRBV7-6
TGTGCCAGCAGCTTCCTATCTTCTAGCGGGGCTCGGAACCCCCAGTTCTTC
CASSFLSSSGARNPQFF
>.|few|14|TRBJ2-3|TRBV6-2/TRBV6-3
TGTGCCAGCAGTCACCGGGACTGGTGGGATACGCAGTATTTT
CASSHRDWWDTQYF
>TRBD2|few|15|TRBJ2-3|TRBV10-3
TGTGCCATCAGGGACGGTGGAGCGGGAGCGGATACGCAGTATTTT
CAIRDGGAGADTQYF
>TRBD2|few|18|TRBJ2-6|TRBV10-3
TGTGCCATCAGTGAGTCCGGGACTAGTATATCTGGGGCCAACGTCCTGACTTTC
CAISESGTSISGANVLTF
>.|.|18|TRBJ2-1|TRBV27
TGCACCAGCAGTTTATCGAATCTCCCGGGACGGGGCAGCAATGAGCAGTTCTTC
CTSSLSNLPGRGSNEQFF
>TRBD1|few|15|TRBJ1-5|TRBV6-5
TGTGCCAGCAGTATACAGGGGGCGCAGGGTCAGCCCCAGCATTTT
CASSIQGAQGQPQHF
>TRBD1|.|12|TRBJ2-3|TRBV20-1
TGCAGTGGACAGGGGATTGGAGATACGCAGTATTTT
CSGQGIGDTQYF
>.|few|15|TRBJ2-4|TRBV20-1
TGCAGTGACGAAAGCGGGCGACTTGCCAAAAACATTCAGTACTTC
CSDESGRLAKNIQYF
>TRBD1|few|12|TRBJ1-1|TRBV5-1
TGTGCCAGCAGTTTACAGGGGACTGAAGCTTTCTTT
CASSLQGTEAFF
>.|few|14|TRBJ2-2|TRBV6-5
TGTGCCAGCAGTTACTTCGAGGGTACCGGGGAGCTGTTTTTT
CASSYFEGTGELFF